Presented here are 14 T cell receptor beta chains from one specimen sequenced in a study of T-cell memory formation after mild COVID-19. TCRdb re-called the 5' RACE reads with MiXCR, one entry per CDR3 protein. This table has about 200,000 distinct CDR3 sequences, 9.5% to 10% appearing once. The sequenced sample was PBMCs or a T cell subset sorted from them (not recorded which). These receptors originate from a man aged 18 to 30 who had mild COVID-19 (a few samples of this study predate the infection). Cell type and time point are not known.

This chain's CDR3 is CSARDRRGGVSYEQYF. CDR3 nucleotides: TGCAGTGCTAGAGATCGGAGGGGAGGTGTCTCCTACGAGCAGTACTTC. The V call is TRBV20-1, the J call TRBJ2-7, with D perhaps TRBD2 (6 bases). V was trimmed by 0 bases and J by 0 bases, leaving 15 bases between them. CDR3 size: 16 residues. The germline CDR1 and CDR2 sequences are DFQATT and SNEGSKA (reference sequence).

This clonotype showed up just a few times. The chain combines TRBV12-3 or TRBV12-4 with TRBJ1-6, with a weak D call TRBD1 (6 bases). V was trimmed by 5 bases and J by 2 bases, leaving 13 bases between them. The CDR3 is made up of 16 amino acids. As DNA, the CDR3 is TGTGCCAGCAGTCTGACACAGGGCACCTATAATTCACCCCTCCACTTT. Encoded protein: CASSLTQGTYNSPLHF.

This clonotype was seen ten or more times. V is TRBV7-9 and J is TRBJ2-7; D gene ambiguous. The CDR3 runs 12 residues. V shed 1 base and J shed 7 bases, with 8 bases lying between them. Per the germline V gene, CDR1 is SEHNR and CDR2 is FQNEAQ (reference sequence). The CDR3 protein is CASSLDYREQYF. CDR3 sequence (DNA): TGTGCCAGCAGCTTAGATTATAGGGAGCAGTACTTC.

The sample holds a few counts of this clonotype. V and J are TRBV7-2 and TRBJ2-5; no reliable D call. The CDR3 is made up of 15 amino acids. Trimming pared 7 bases from V and 3 bases from J, leaving 18 bases between. Germline CDR1 SGHTA, CDR2 FQGNSA. CDR3 DNA sequence: TGTGCCAGCACCCTAGTCGGCACCTCCAAAGAGACCCAGTACTTC. It encodes CASTLVGTSKETQYF.

The J gene is TRBJ1-1, the V gene TRBV20-1; possibly TRBD1 for D (6 bases). The CDR3 is made up of 13 amino acids. Trimming shortened V by 1 base and J by 4 bases, and 10 bases separated the two germline ends. Germline loops: CDR1 DFQATT, CDR2 SNEGSKA (reference sequence). DNA for the CDR3: TGCAGTGCTAGAGCCAGGGGTGGCACTGAAGCTTTCTTT. Protein: CSARARGGTEAFF.

The genes are TRBV6-5 and TRBJ1-2; 8 nucleotides align to TRBD1. The CDR3 totals 12 residues. Trimming cost V 4 bases and J 9 bases; bases outside gene matches: 4. Germline V gives CDR1 MNHEY, CDR2 SVGAGI. CDR3 sequence: CASSWTGMSYTF. DNA of the CDR3: TGTGCCAGCAGTTGGACAGGGATGAGCTACACCTTC.

This clonotype was detected a few times. This chain joins TRBV7-6 and TRBJ2-3; 9 bases are a match to TRBD2. The CDR3 has 16 amino acids. The ends lost 3 bases at V and 2 bases at J; junction bases unmatched: 6. Germline values: CDR1 SGHVS, CDR2 FNYEAQ. The CDR3 region has the DNA TGTGCCAGCAGCTTGTTAGCGGGGGCCCTCACAGATACGCAGTATTTT. The encoded protein is CASSLLAGALTDTQYF.

This clonotype was found many times. The V call is TRBV24-1, the J call TRBJ2-3; D might be TRBD1 (6 bases). CDR1 KGHDR and CDR2 SFDVKD come from the germline V gene. Trimming took off 3 bases at V and 2 bases at J, with 11 bases between the two ends. The CDR3 runs to 15 residues. CDR3 bases: TGTGCCACCAGTGATCCAGGGGTGGTCACAGATACGCAGTATTTT. Its translation: CATSDPGVVTDTQYF.

The V and J genes are TRBV5-6 and TRBJ2-5; 10 positions agree with TRBD1. Germline assignment: CDR1 SGHDT and CDR2 YYEEEE. There are 16 residues in the CDR3. With 6 bases clipped from V and 2 bases from J, the junction kept 10 bases outside the gene matches. CDR3 in DNA: TGTGCCAGCAACCTTGCGGGACAGGGGAGACAAGAGACCCAGTACTTC. As protein: CASNLAGQGRQETQYF. The variable domain in full, completed from reference TRBV5-6 and TRBJ2-5, reads DAGVTQSPTHLIKTRGQQVTLRCSPKSGHDTVSWYQQALGQGPQFIFQYYEEEERQRGNFPDRFSGHQFPNYSSELNVNALLLGDSALYLCASNLAGQGRQETQYFGPGTRLLVL.

This clonotype was observed a few times. This chain joins TRBV3-1 and TRBJ1-2; D unclear. Germline V gene data show CDR1 as LGHDT and CDR2 as YNNKEL (reference sequence). The CDR3 is made up of 13 amino acids. V was clipped by 4 bases and J by 3 bases, with 9 bases between them. The CDR3 here is CASSPVTDYGYTF. DNA of the CDR3: TGTGCCAGCAGCCCCGTTACGGACTATGGCTACACCTTC.

This clonotype was counted many times. J is TRBJ1-4 and V is TRBV6-6; the D is unclear. Trimming removed 0 bases at V and 3 bases at J, with 14 bases between. This CDR3 contains 17 residues. Germline V lookup: CDR1 MNHNY, CDR2 SVGAGI (reference sequence). CDR3 sequence: CASSYSRPRPANEKLFF. DNA for the CDR3: TGTGCCAGCAGTTACTCGAGGCCTCGACCGGCTAATGAAAAACTGTTTTTT.

This clonotype was recorded at least ten times. The genes are TRBV5-1 and TRBJ2-3; 7 nucleotides agree with TRBD2. V shed 4 bases and J 3 bases; nucleotides not matched to a gene: 11. Germline CDR1 reads SGHRS; CDR2 reads YFSETQ. The CDR3 has 16 residues. CDR3 DNA sequence: TGCGCCAGCAGCGGGGGAGGGGCCAGAAGTACAGATACGCAGTATTTT. As protein: CASSGGGARSTDTQYF.

In its sample, this clonotype was seen a few times. The V call is TRBV5-1, the J call TRBJ2-3; 12 positions match TRBD2. The germline CDR1 and CDR2 sequences are SGHRS and YFSETQ. The V and J ends lost 1 base and 2 bases, in that order; junction bases with no gene match: 5. CDR3 length: 17 residues. The CDR3 loop reads CASSLWASGGDTDTQYF. CDR3 sequence (DNA): TGCGCCAGCAGCTTGTGGGCTAGCGGGGGGGACACAGATACGCAGTATTTT.

This clonotype appeared a few times. One end of the junction does not line up with germline, which may come from a read error. The rearrangement links TRBV11-2 to TRBJ2-3; D could derive from TRBD1 or TRBD2 (5 bases each). This CDR3 contains 13 residues. Germline V CDR1 and CDR2: SGHAT, FQNNGV. In DNA, the CDR3 is TGTGCCAGCAGCCCAGGGACCACAGATACGCGGTATTTT. It codes for CASSPGTTDTRYF.